This T cell receptor beta chain was sequenced for a study of T cell responses to AZD1222 COVID-19 vaccine. Clones were sequenced by immunoSEQ multiplex PCR, and TCRdb holds only the in-frame ones, with some missing. The sample shows 120,000 or so clones, approximately 85% of them seen only once. In regard to this clone: Antigen: not known.

Broader study findings: Of the AZD1222 recipients, only six or seven were seropositive at baseline. Reportedly, nearly half of unique spike TCRs recognized epitopes outside B.1.351/B.1.1.7 mutations.

This CDR3 has 14 residues. Germline CDR1 reads PRHDT; CDR2 reads FYEKMQ (reference sequence). V lost 2 bases to trimming and J lost 8 bases; unmatched junction nucleotides: 7. The chain couples TRBV13 to TRBJ1-2, with 8 bases fitting TRBD1. Sequences were derived from peripheral blood, sampled on day 0 of AZD1222 vaccination. This TCR derives from an adult in good health. The CDR3 reads CASSLHQGAGGYTF. The CDR3 region has the DNA TGTGCCAGCAGCTTACATCAGGGGGCAGGAGGCTACACCTTC.